The 8 T cell receptor beta chains listed next were all sequenced from one sample in a study of cytomegalovirus exposure and HLA in healthy donors. Both 60 Vbeta primers and 13 Jbeta primers went into the PCR. TCRdb keeps only in-frame clones here, not all; method: immunoSEQ multiplex PCR. The profile shows 150,000 to 200,000 clones, approximately 80% of them singletons. The sample consisted of PBMCs. The source of these receptors is a woman aged 25 to 39 in good health and CMV-seropositive.

The chain couples TRBV6-1 to TRBJ2-1; D is ambiguous. Between the trimmed V and J ends, which lost 2 bases and 10 bases, there was a span of 9 bases. From germline, CDR1 is MNHNS and CDR2 SASEGT. CDR3 length: 12 residues. The CDR3 region has the DNA TGTGCCAGCAGTGAACGGCTGAGGGAGCAGTTCTTC. Protein: CASSERLREQFF.

The chain has TRBV4-1 and TRBJ1-1; D perhaps matches TRBD1 (6 bases). Trimming stripped 0 bases from V and 1 base from J, with 12 bases between. In germline, CDR1 is MGHRA, CDR2 YSYEKL. The CDR3 spans 16 residues. CDR3 nucleotide sequence: TGCGCCAGCAGCCAAGAATGGGGACAACCGAACACTGAAGCTTTCTTT. Encoded protein: CASSQEWGQPNTEAFF.

V usage is TRBV4-2 and J usage is TRBJ2-7, with 8 positions matching TRBD1. Germline CDR1 reads LGHNA; CDR2 reads YNFKEQ. The CDR3 extends over 15 amino acids. Trimming at V came to 1 base and at J to 0 bases, leaving 2 bases not matched to a gene. CDR3 protein: CASSQGTGISYEQYF. The CDR3 DNA reads TGTGCCAGCAGCCAAGGGACAGGGATCTCCTACGAGCAGTACTTC.

This sequence joins TRBV4-1 and TRBJ2-7; tentative D call: TRBD2 (5 bases). Germline-derived CDR1 and CDR2 are MGHRA and YSYEKL. The CDR3 extends over 14 amino acids. The V gene lost 4 bases and the J gene lost 3 bases, with 13 bases spanning the gap. CDR3 loop: CASSLAGVGYEQYF. As DNA, the CDR3 is TGCGCCAGCAGCCTGGCCGGGGTGGGCTACGAGCAGTACTTC.

The rearrangement joins TRBV6-5 to TRBJ1-1; TRBD1 might be the D (5 bases). V lost 6 bases, J lost 10 bases, and 18 bases lay in between. The CDR3 covers 13 residues. Germline V gene sequence: CDR1 MNHEY, CDR2 SVGAGI. Here the CDR3 reads CASRAREPGGAFF. The DNA of the CDR3 is TGTGCCAGCAGAGCCCGGGAACCGGGGGGAGCTTTCTTT.

V gene TRBV4-2 combines with J gene TRBJ2-3; D unclear. The V end lost 1 base, the J end lost 3 bases, and 11 bases lay between the germline ends. The CDR3 sequence is 15 residues long. Germline V gives CDR1 LGHNA, CDR2 YNFKEQ. For the CDR3, the DNA is TGTGCCAGCAGCCAAGGGGCTTGGCAGACAGATACGCAGTATTTT. Residues: CASSQGAWQTDTQYF.

The chain uses TRBV6-1 and TRBJ1-2; 10 nucleotides match TRBD1. Germline V lookup: CDR1 MNHNS, CDR2 SASEGT. Trimming removed 9 bases from V and 4 bases from J; junction bases left unmatched: 8. The CDR3 runs 14 residues. Written as DNA, the CDR3 is TGTGCCAGTCGGGACAGGGGACCCTCCTATGGCTACACCTTC. Translation gives CASRDRGPSYGYTF.

This CDR3 is CASSEAASGRGEQYF. The CDR3 nucleotides are TGTGCCAGCAGTGAAGCAGCTAGCGGGAGAGGAGAGCAGTACTTC. The V call is TRBV2, the J call TRBJ2-7, with TRBD2 identical over 10 bases. The CDR3 is 15 residues long. CDR1 and CDR2 from the germline V gene are SNHLY and FYNNEI. With 0 bases clipped from V and 7 bases from J, the junction kept 6 bases outside the gene matches.